A single sample gave rise to the 17 T cell receptor beta chains below, sequenced in a study of beta chain features in type 1 diabetes. Expressed TCRB transcripts got sequenced, as all isolated RNA was reverse transcribed. Produced via immunoSEQ multiplex PCR; TCRdb's table is partial and in-frame only. The sample lists fewer than 400,000 clones, 7% to 9% occurring once. Material for sequencing was central memory CD4+ T cells from blood. These receptors all come from a woman aged 18-29 years in good health.

This clone was seen ten or more times. The chain couples TRBV21-1 to TRBJ2-2; TRBD2, the D gene given by the table, was not confirmed from the DNA. TRBV21-1 is a pseudogene segment. The CDR3 runs 17 residues. The CDR3 sequence: CASSKLRLAGSTGELFF. CDR3 nucleotide sequence: TGTGCCAGCAGCAAGCTCCGACTAGCGGGTAGCACCGGGGAGCTGTTTTTT.

This clone appeared a few times. The chain uses TRBV5-6 and TRBJ2-7; no firm D call. Trimming removed 4 bases at V and 3 bases at J, with 5 bases between. The CDR3 extends over 11 amino acids. In germline, CDR1 is SGHDT, CDR2 YYEEEE. CDR3 protein: CASSLYYEQYF. For the CDR3, the DNA is TGTGCCAGCAGCCTCTACTACGAGCAGTACTTC.

In DNA, the CDR3 is TGTGCCAGCAGCGTCCAACAAGAGACCCAGTACTTC. Amino acid sequence: CASSVQQETQYF. The rearrangement uses TRBV11-2 and TRBJ2-5; D gene ambiguous. V shed 5 bases and J shed 2 bases, with 6 bases lying between them. The CDR3 has 12 amino acids. Germline V gene data show CDR1 as SGHAT and CDR2 as FQNNGV. The variable domain in full, completed from reference TRBV11-2 and TRBJ2-5, reads EAGVAQSPRYKIIEKRQSVAFWCNPISGHATLYWYQQILGQGPKLLIQFQNNGVVDDSQLPKDRFSAERLKGVDSTLKIQPAKLEDSAVYLCASSVQQETQYFGPGTRLLVL.

The sample holds many counts of this clone. The genes are TRBV2 and TRBJ2-7; the D is unclear. CDR1 is SNHLY and CDR2 is FYNNEI in the germline V gene. The CDR3 totals 14 residues. V lost 1 base, J lost 2 bases, and 9 bases lay in between. The CDR3 DNA sequence: TGTGCCAGCAGTGAAGTTGCCCAGGCCTACGAGCAGTACTTC. This encodes CASSEVAQAYEQYF.

This clone turned up a few times. The V call is TRBV9, the J call TRBJ2-1; D gene unclear. The CDR3 consists of 14 residues. The germline gives CDR1 SGDLS, CDR2 YYNGEE. Trimming pared 0 bases from V and 4 bases from J, leaving 8 bases between. CDR3 nucleotides: TGTGCCAGCAGCGTAGATGGTTATTACAATGAGCAGTTCTTC. Its translation: CASSVDGYYNEQFF.

There are a few counts of this clone. This chain uses TRBV6-5 with TRBJ2-7; D is ambiguous. Trimming pared 8 bases from V and 1 base from J, leaving 12 bases between. The CDR3 has 13 amino acids. Germline CDR1 and CDR2: MNHEY and SVGAGI. As DNA, the CDR3 is TGTGCCAGCCATCCCGCCGCTTCCTACGAGCAGTACTTC. This sequence encodes CASHPAASYEQYF.

This clone was picked up a small number of times. The chain recombines TRBV5-4 with TRBJ1-4; 7 bases agree with TRBD1. The V segment lost 4 bases and the J segment 8 bases; nucleotides outside the gene matches: 11. This CDR3 comprises 15 residues. CDR1 is SGHNT and CDR2 is YYREEE in the germline V gene (reference sequence). CDR3 sequence: CASSANRGGEEKLFF. DNA for the CDR3: TGTGCCAGCAGCGCGAACAGGGGAGGGGAGGAAAAACTGTTTTTT.

This clone was seen repeatedly, ten times or more. This chain links TRBV2 with TRBJ2-1; D is tentatively TRBD1 or TRBD2 (5 bases each). This CDR3 comprises 15 residues. V dropped 5 bases and J dropped 7 bases, with 18 bases sitting between them. Germline assignment: CDR1 SNHLY and CDR2 FYNNEI. The CDR3 protein is CASSKTRDRSNEQFF. CDR3 coding DNA: TGTGCCAGCAGTAAGACCCGGGACCGGTCGAATGAGCAGTTCTTC.

This clone was found a few times. The V and J genes are TRBV10-2 and TRBJ2-7; unclear D gene. The CDR3 totals 11 residues. The V gene's germline CDR1 is WSHSY and CDR2 SAAADI. With 2 bases removed from V and 7 bases from J, the gap between germline ends came to 6 bases. The CDR3 coding sequence is TGCGCCAGCAGTGAGCATTGGGAGCAGTACTTC. It codes for CASSEHWEQYF.

This clone was counted at least ten times. This chain links TRBV10-3 with TRBJ2-3; possible D gene TRBD2, 7 bases. The CDR3 runs to 14 residues. Trimming removed 8 bases at V and 5 bases at J, with 17 bases between. The germline gives CDR1 ENHRY, CDR2 SYGVKD. The CDR3 loop reads CAIGGAAGQDTQYF. In DNA form, the CDR3 reads TGTGCCATCGGGGGGGCCGCGGGACAAGATACGCAGTATTTT.

This clone was seen a few times. This rearrangement joins TRBV4-1 to TRBJ2-2; TRBD2 matches at 8 bases. J lost 1 base, V lost 3 bases, and 7 bases had no gene match. CDR3 length: 17 residues. Germline CDR1 and CDR2: MGHRA and YSYEKL. The CDR3 is CASSQLLAAKNTGELFF. The CDR3 DNA follows: TGCGCCAGCAGCCAGCTACTAGCGGCTAAGAACACCGGGGAGCTGTTTTTT.

This clone was picked up a small number of times. The V and J genes are TRBV6-5 and TRBJ1-2; 9 bases agree with TRBD1. Germline values: CDR1 MNHEY, CDR2 SVGAGI. The CDR3 loop spans 15 amino acids. The J segment lost 5 bases and the V segment lost 0 bases, leaving 4 bases of the junction unmatched. Here the CDR3 reads CASSYSRGQGYGYTF. CDR3 DNA sequence: TGTGCCAGCAGTTACTCCCGCGGACAGGGGTATGGCTACACCTTC.

CDR3 in DNA: TGTGCCAGCAGTTTGAAGATAAACCAGCCCCAGCATTTT. It codes for CASSLKINQPQHF. The chain uses TRBV28 and TRBJ1-5; D remains ambiguous. This CDR3 is 13 amino acids long. Trimming shortened V by 3 bases and J by 7 bases, and 10 bases separated the two germline ends. In germline, CDR1 is MDHEN, CDR2 SYDVKM.

The chain employs TRBV28 and TRBJ2-3; unclear D gene. This CDR3 has 13 amino acids. In germline, CDR1 is MDHEN, CDR2 SYDVKM. V was trimmed by 7 bases and J by 5 bases, leaving 13 bases between them. CDR3 bases: TGTGCCAGCAATCCCAATGTGGGAGATACGCAGTATTTT. It yields the protein CASNPNVGDTQYF.

This clone occurred a few times. The genes are TRBV7-2 and TRBJ2-2; D might be TRBD2 (6 bases). The V gene lost 8 bases and the J gene lost 0 bases, with 19 bases spanning the gap. This CDR3 comprises 17 residues. Germline assignment: CDR1 SGHTA and CDR2 FQGNSA. The CDR3 here is CASHRGGRTANTGELFF. CDR3 coding DNA: TGTGCCAGCCATCGTGGGGGGAGGACGGCGAACACCGGGGAGCTGTTTTTT.

This clone occurred many times. The CDR3 region is CASRSDRASAYF. For the CDR3, the DNA is TGTGCCAGCAGATCCGACAGGGCTTCTGCGTACTTC. The rearrangement joins TRBV6-6 to TRBJ2-7; 7 bases map to TRBD1. This CDR3 is 12 amino acids long. CDR1 MNHNY and CDR2 SVGAGI come from the germline V gene (reference sequence). V lost 6 bases and J lost 12; bases outside the gene matches: 11.

V gene TRBV28 combines with J gene TRBJ2-7; 9 nucleotides agree with TRBD1. The CDR3 is 15 amino acids. Unmatched junction bases numbered 11, after V lost 5 bases and J lost 6 bases. Germline V CDR1 and CDR2: MDHEN, SYDVKM. The DNA of the CDR3 is TGTGCCAGCAGTCCAGGCGCACAGGGGGCGAGCGAGCAGTACTTC. Translated: CASSPGAQGASEQYF.